Each of the 5 T cell receptor beta chains below was sequenced from the same sample in a study of CD8+ T cells in alopecia areata. Treatment meaning: oral pan-JAK inhibitor, 5-10 mg twice daily. Extracted from the samples, RNA was reverse transcribed into cDNA to serve as the sequencing template. Some clones are missing from TCRdb's copy, which holds only in-frame ones; the method was immunoSEQ multiplex PCR. The sample lists roughly 180,000 clones, 60% to 70% occurring once. The sequencing used CD4+ T cells sorted from blood, collected at week 4, from a patient treated with tofacitinib. The origin of the receptors is a human donor with alopecia areata.

This clone has just a few counts. Written as DNA, the CDR3 is TGTGCTAGTGGTTTGGTACTGACAGATACGCAGTATTTT. It encodes CASGLVLTDTQYF. The chain uses TRBV12-5 and TRBJ2-3; D unresolved. CDR1 and CDR2 from the germline V gene are LGHNT and FRNRAP. Trimming stripped 0 bases from V and 3 bases from J, with 4 bases between. The CDR3 loop spans 13 amino acids.

The CDR3 coding sequence is TGTGCCAGCAGCTTGAGAGGGGGCGGAGAGACCCAGTACTTC. Translation: CASSLRGGGETQYF. This chain links TRBV5-4 with TRBJ2-5; TRBD1 agrees at 7 bases. This CDR3 contains 14 residues. J gave up 4 bases and V 1 base, and 4 bases lay outside the gene matches. CDR1 is SGHNT and CDR2 is YYREEE in the germline V gene (reference sequence).

The V and J genes are TRBV4-3 and TRBJ1-4; D is uncertain. Per germline, CDR1 LGHNA and CDR2 YSLEER. V lost 2 bases and J 8 bases, leaving 12 bases between the germline ends. This CDR3 has 14 residues. CDR3 nucleotides: TGCGCCAGCAGCCAACACACCCCGGAGGAAAAACTGTTTTTT. Its translation: CASSQHTPEEKLFF.

In its sample, this clone was seen a few times. The gene calls are TRBV21-1 and TRBJ1-4. TRBV21-1 is a listed pseudogene. The CDR3 spans 14 residues. The CDR3 DNA sequence: TGTGCCAGCACCGAAACCCCGGCTTGGGGAAAACTGTTTTTT. Its protein product is CASTETPAWGKLFF.

The genes are TRBV18 and TRBJ2-7, with a possible D match to TRBD1 (6 bases). CDR3 length equals 13 residues. From germline, CDR1 is KGHSH and CDR2 LQKENI. Trimming took off 2 bases at V and 5 bases at J, with 10 bases between the two ends. The CDR3 DNA sequence: TGTGCCAGCTCACCAGGACAGAGAAACGAGCAGTACTTC. Its translation is CASSPGQRNEQYF.